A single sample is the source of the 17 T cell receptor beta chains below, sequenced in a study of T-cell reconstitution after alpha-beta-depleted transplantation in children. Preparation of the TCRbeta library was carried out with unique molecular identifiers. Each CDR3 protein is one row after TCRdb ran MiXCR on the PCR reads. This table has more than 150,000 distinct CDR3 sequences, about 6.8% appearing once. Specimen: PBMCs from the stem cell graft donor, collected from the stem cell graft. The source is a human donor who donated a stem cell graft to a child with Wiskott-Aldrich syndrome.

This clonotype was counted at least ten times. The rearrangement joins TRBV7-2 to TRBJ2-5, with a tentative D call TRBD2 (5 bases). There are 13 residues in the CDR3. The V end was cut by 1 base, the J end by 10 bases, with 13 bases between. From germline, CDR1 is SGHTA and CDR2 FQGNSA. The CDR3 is CASSLEVSDYQYF. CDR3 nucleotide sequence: TGTGCCAGCAGCTTAGAAGTCAGCGACTACCAGTACTTC.

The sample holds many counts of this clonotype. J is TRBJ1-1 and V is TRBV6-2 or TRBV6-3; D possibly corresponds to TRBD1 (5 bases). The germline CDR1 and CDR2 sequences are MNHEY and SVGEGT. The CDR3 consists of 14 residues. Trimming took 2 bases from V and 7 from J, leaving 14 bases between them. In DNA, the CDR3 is TGTGCCAGCAGTTACGGCGGGGGAAGAGGTGAAGCTTTCTTT. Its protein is CASSYGGGRGEAFF.

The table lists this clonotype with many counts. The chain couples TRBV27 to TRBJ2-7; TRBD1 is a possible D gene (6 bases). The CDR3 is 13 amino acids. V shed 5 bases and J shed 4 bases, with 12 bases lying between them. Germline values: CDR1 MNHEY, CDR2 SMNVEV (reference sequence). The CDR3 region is CASSLTGFYEQYF. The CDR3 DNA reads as TGTGCCAGCAGTCTCACAGGGTTTTACGAGCAGTACTTC.

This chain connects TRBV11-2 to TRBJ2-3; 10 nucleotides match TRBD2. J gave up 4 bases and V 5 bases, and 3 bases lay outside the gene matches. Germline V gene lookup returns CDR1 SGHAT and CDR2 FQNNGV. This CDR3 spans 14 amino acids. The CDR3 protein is CASSKGTSADTQYF. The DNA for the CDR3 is TGTGCCAGCAGCAAAGGGACTAGCGCAGATACGCAGTATTTT.

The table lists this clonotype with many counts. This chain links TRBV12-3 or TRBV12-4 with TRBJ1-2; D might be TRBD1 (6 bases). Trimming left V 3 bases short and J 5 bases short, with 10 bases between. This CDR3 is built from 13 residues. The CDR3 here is CASSFETGYGYTF. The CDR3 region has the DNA TGTGCCAGCAGTTTTGAGACAGGTTATGGCTACACCTTC.

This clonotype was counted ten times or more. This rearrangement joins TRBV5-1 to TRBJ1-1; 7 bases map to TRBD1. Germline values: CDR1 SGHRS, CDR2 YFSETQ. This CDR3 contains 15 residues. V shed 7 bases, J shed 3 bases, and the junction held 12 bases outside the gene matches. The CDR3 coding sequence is TGCGCCAGCGCCCGAGGGGGCGGTGGAGACACTGAAGCTTTCTTT. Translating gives CASARGGGGDTEAFF.

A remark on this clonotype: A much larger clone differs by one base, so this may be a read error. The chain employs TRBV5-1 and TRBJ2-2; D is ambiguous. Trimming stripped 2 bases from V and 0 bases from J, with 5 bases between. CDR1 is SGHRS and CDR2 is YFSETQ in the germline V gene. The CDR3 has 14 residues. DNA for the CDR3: TGCGCCAGCAGCTTCGCCTCGAACACCGGGGAGCTGTTTTTT. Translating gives CASSFASNTGELFF.

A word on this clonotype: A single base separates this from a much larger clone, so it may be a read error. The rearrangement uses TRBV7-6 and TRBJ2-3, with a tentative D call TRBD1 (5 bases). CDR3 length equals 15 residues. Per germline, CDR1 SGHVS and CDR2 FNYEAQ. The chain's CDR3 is CSSNRQSVSGDTQYF. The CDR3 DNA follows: TGTTCCAGCAACCGACAGAGTGTTTCAGGAGATACGCAGTATTTT.

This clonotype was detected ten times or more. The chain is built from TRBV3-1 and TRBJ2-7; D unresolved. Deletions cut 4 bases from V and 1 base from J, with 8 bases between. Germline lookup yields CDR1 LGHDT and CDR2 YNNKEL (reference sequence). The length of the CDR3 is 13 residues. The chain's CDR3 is CASSRDASYEQYF. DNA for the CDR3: TGTGCCAGCAGCCGGGATGCTTCCTACGAGCAGTACTTC.

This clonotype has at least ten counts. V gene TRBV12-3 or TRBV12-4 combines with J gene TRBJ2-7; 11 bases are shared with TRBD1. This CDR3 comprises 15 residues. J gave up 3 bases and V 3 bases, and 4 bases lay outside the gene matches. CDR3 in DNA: TGTGCCAGCAGTTTCGGGACAGGGGGACTCTACGAGCAGTACTTC. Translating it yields CASSFGTGGLYEQYF.

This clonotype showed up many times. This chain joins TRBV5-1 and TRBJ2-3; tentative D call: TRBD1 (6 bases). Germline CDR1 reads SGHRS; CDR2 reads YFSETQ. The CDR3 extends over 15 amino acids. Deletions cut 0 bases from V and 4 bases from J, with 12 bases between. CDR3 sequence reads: CASSLGQVESDTQYF. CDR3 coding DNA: TGCGCCAGCAGCTTGGGACAGGTCGAATCAGATACGCAGTATTTT.

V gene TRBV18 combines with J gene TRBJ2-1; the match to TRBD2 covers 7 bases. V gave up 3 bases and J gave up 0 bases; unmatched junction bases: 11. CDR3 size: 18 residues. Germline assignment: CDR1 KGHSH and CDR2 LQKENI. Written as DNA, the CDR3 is TGTGCCAGCTCACCCTTTCCTAGCGGAACCAGCTCCTACAATGAGCAGTTCTTC. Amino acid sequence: CASSPFPSGTSSYNEQFF.

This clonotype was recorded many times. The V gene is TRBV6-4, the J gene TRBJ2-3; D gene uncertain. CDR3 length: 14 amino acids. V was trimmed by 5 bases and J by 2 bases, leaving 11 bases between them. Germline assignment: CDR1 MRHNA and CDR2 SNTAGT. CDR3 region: CASSRSKFTDTQYF. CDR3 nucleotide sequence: TGTGCCAGCAGTCGGAGTAAATTCACAGATACGCAGTATTTT.

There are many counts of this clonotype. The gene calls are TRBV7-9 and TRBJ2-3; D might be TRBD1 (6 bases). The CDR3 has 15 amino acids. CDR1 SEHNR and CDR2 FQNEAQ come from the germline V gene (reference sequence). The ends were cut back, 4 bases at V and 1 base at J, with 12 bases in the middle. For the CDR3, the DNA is TGTGCCAGCAGCTCCAGGACAGATCGCACAGATACGCAGTATTTT. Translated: CASSSRTDRTDTQYF.

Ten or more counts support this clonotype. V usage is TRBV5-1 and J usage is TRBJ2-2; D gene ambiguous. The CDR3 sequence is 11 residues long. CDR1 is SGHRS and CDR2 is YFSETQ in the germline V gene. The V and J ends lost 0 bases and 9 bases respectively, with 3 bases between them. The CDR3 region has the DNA TGCGCCAGCAGCTTGGGACGGGAGCTGTTTTTT. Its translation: CASSLGRELFF.

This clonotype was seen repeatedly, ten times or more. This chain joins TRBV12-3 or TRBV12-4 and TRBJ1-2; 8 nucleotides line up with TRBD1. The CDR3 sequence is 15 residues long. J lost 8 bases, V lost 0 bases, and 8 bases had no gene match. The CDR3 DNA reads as TGTGCCAGCAGTTTAGCGCGCGGACAGGGAGGCGGCTACACCTTC. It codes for CASSLARGQGGGYTF.

CDR3 DNA: TGTGCCACCACGATTCCCCAAGAAGCTTTCTTT. The encoded protein is CATTIPQEAFF. This rearrangement joins TRBV6-6 to TRBJ1-1, with D hard to call. The length of the CDR3 is 11 residues. Germline V gene lookup returns CDR1 MNHNY and CDR2 SVGAGI (reference sequence). V lost 10 bases and J lost 8, with 14 bases in between.